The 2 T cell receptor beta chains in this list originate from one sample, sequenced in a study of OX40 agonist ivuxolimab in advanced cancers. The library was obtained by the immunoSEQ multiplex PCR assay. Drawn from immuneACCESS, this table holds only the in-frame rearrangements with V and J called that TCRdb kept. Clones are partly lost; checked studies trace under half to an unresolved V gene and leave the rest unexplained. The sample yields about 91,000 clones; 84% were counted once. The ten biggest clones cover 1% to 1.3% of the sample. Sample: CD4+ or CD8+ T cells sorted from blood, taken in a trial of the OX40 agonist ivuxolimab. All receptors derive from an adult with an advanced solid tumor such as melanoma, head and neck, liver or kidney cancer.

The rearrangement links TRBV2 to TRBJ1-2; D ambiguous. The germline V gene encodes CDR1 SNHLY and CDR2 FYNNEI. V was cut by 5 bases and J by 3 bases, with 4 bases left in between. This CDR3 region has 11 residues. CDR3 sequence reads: CASSFDYGYTF. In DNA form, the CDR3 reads TGTGCCAGCAGTTTCGACTATGGCTACACCTTC.

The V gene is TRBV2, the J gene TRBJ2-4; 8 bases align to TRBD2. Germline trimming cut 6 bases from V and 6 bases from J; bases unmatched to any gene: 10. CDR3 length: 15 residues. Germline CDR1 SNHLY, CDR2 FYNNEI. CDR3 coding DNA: TGTGCCAGCAGGGAACTAGCGGCGCTACCAAACATTCAGTACTTC. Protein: CASRELAALPNIQYF.